The clone carrying this T cell receptor (beta chain) appeared once. The data originate from a study of shared clonotypes between healthy human individuals. Trimming shortened V by 1 base and J by 5 bases, and 15 bases separated the two germline ends. This CDR3 is built from 15 residues. CDR1 is SNHLY, CDR2 FYNNEI, per germline. Profiled with immunoSEQ multiplex PCR; TCRdb holds only in-frame clones, not every one. Found here are about 1.1 million clones, 60% to 85% of them singletons; the top ten hold 0.7% to 0.95%. What was sequenced was memory CD4+ T cells from PBMCs. The subset was: CD45RA-negative fraction. This sequence joins TRBV2 and TRBJ2-7; maybe TRBD2 (6 bases). The sequence was collected from a man aged 18 to 30 in good health. Some clones in this sample may be carry-over from other donors' samples. The CDR3 nucleotides are TGTGCCAGCAGTGAAGGCAATAGGGGAGGTCACGAGCAGTACTTC. It translates to CASSEGNRGGHEQYF.